Below are 29 T cell receptor beta chains sequenced from a single sample in a study of cytomegalovirus exposure and HLA in healthy donors (dated by TCRdb to about 2017). The method behind the library was the immunoSEQ multiplex PCR assay. TCRdb provides this immuneACCESS table in a form limited to in-frame rearrangements. Some clones are lacking; in checked studies, under half of them reflect an unresolved V gene, and why the rest are absent is not known. For this sample the table gives approximately 200,000 clones, of which approximately 90% were detected only once. Around 1% of the sample lies in the top ten. The specimen was PBMCs. These receptors came from a woman younger than 35 in good health and CMV-seronegative.

The rearrangement joins TRBV19 to TRBJ2-1; D remains unclear. Trimming shortened V by 3 bases and J by 2 bases, and 17 bases separated the two germline ends. The CDR3 is 17 amino acids. Germline CDR1 LNHDA, CDR2 SQIVND (reference sequence). The CDR3 is CASSMPSRSPAYNEQFF. CDR3 in DNA: TGTGCCAGTAGTATGCCGAGCAGGTCTCCCGCCTACAATGAGCAGTTCTTC.

The chain recombines TRBV5-6 with TRBJ1-3, with 7 bases identical to TRBD1. The CDR3 covers 16 residues. Trimming removed 2 bases from V and 3 bases from J; junction bases left unmatched: 8. Germline V gives CDR1 SGHDT, CDR2 YYEEEE. The CDR3 DNA reads as TGTGCCAGCAGCTTTGTACAGGGGTCATTTGGAAACACCATATATTTT. It specifies CASSFVQGSFGNTIYF.

V is TRBV7-3 and J is TRBJ2-1, with 7 positions matching TRBD2. Germline V gene sequence: CDR1 SGHTA, CDR2 FQGTGA. The CDR3 runs to 17 residues. V lost 3 bases, J lost 0 bases, and 8 bases stayed unmatched. The CDR3 nucleotides are TGTGCCAGCAGCTTCCCCCTTCGGGAGGCCTCCTACAATGAGCAGTTCTTC. Translated, it gives CASSFPLREASYNEQFF.

This clone was observed once. V is TRBV11-3 and J is TRBJ1-1; D ambiguous. The CDR3 runs to 13 residues. Germline V lookup: CDR1 SGHNT, CDR2 YENEEA. V lost 2 bases and J lost 1, with 5 bases in between. Here the CDR3 reads CASSLRANTEAFF. For the CDR3, the DNA is TGTGCCAGCAGCTTACGAGCGAACACTGAAGCTTTCTTT.

V is TRBV6-1 and J is TRBJ1-1; no clear D gene. Trimming shortened V by 9 bases and J by 5 bases, and 22 bases separated the two germline ends. The germline V gene has CDR1 MNHNS and CDR2 SASEGT. The CDR3 length is 15 residues. The CDR3 is CASHTPGSLRTEAFF. For the CDR3, the DNA is TGTGCCAGTCATACACCGGGATCACTTCGAACTGAAGCTTTCTTT.

This clone was picked up a small number of times. J is TRBJ1-1 and V is TRBV10-1, with TRBD1 matching 7 bases. The CDR3 covers 13 residues. Unmatched junction bases numbered 1, after V lost 5 bases and J lost 1 base. Germline assignment: CDR1 WNHNN and CDR2 SYGVQD (reference sequence). This chain's CDR3 is CASSRTGNTEAFF. The CDR3 DNA reads as TGCGCCAGCAGTCGGACAGGGAACACTGAAGCTTTCTTT.

The rearrangement joins TRBV11-2 to TRBJ2-7; TRBD2 is a possible D gene (6 bases). The CDR3 runs 14 residues. Germline V gene lookup returns CDR1 SGHAT and CDR2 FQNNGV. The ends were cut back, 4 bases at V and 2 bases at J, with 12 bases in the middle. As DNA, the CDR3 is TGTGCCAGCAGCTCGAGACTAGTTACCTACGAGCAGTACTTC. As protein: CASSSRLVTYEQYF. Filled out from reference TRBV11-2 and TRBJ2-7, the complete variable domain reads EAGVAQSPRYKIIEKRQSVAFWCNPISGHATLYWYQQILGQGPKLLIQFQNNGVVDDSQLPKDRFSAERLKGVDSTLKIQPAKLEDSAVYLCASSSRLVTYEQYFGPGTRLTVT.

V is TRBV20-1 and J is TRBJ2-1, with 10 bases lining up with TRBD2. The CDR3 runs to 11 residues. From germline, CDR1 is DFQATT and CDR2 SNEGSKA (reference sequence). Trimming removed 5 bases from V and 16 bases from J; junction bases left unmatched: 8. CDR3 nucleotide sequence: TGCAGTGCTCAAAGCGGGAGGGCGTCTTTCTTC. This translates into CSAQSGRASFF.

This rearrangement joins TRBV27 to TRBJ1-2, with 10 bases matching TRBD1. The V gene end was trimmed by 3 bases and the J gene end by 3 bases; junction bases not matched to a gene: 1. Germline V lookup: CDR1 MNHEY, CDR2 SMNVEV (reference sequence). The CDR3 sequence is 14 residues long. Here the CDR3 DNA reads TGTGCCAGCAGTTTCGGACAGGGGGACTATGGCTACACCTTC. This translates into CASSFGQGDYGYTF.

The chain has TRBV7-2 and TRBJ2-5; D may be TRBD2 (6 bases). Deletions cut 5 bases from V and 4 bases from J, with 17 bases between. Germline CDR1 SGHTA, CDR2 FQGNSA. CDR3 size: 15 residues. The CDR3: CASSAGLGVGETQYF. CDR3 coding DNA: TGTGCCAGCAGCGCGGGACTGGGGGTCGGAGAGACCCAGTACTTC.

The chain recombines TRBV19 with TRBJ2-3, with D possibly matching TRBD1 (5 bases). The germline gives CDR1 LNHDA, CDR2 SQIVND (reference sequence). V was pared by 7 bases and J by 2 bases, with 13 bases between. The length of the CDR3 is 14 residues. CDR3 protein: CASKTEYSTDTQYF. The CDR3 DNA follows: TGTGCCAGTAAGACAGAGTATTCCACAGATACGCAGTATTTT.

The CDR3, as DNA: TGTGCCAGCAGTTCCACAGGGGGCTTTTTGGAGACCCAGTACTTC. It codes for CASSSTGGFLETQYF. This chain connects TRBV6-6 to TRBJ2-5, with 9 bases fitting TRBD1. Germline lookup yields CDR1 MNHNY and CDR2 SVGAGI (reference sequence). This CDR3 is built from 15 residues. J was trimmed by 5 bases and V by 4 bases; bases with no gene match: 8.

With respect to this clone: Other DNA sequences of this sample code for an identical CDR3. The V call is TRBV27, the J call TRBJ2-1; D might be TRBD2 (5 bases). Per the germline V gene, CDR1 is MNHEY and CDR2 is SMNVEV (reference sequence). Trimming removed 2 bases at V and 4 bases at J, with 6 bases between. The CDR3 totals 13 residues. Here the CDR3 DNA reads TGTGCCAGCAGTTTACGAGGGTACAATGAGCAGTTCTTC. The encoded protein is CASSLRGYNEQFF.

The DNA of the CDR3 is TGCAGCGTTGCCCTAGCGGGAGATATTATAGGGCAGTTCTTC. Encoded protein: CSVALAGDIIGQFF. The chain employs TRBV29-1 and TRBJ2-1; TRBD2 aligns across 10 bases. Trimming took 4 bases from V and 12 from J; bases not matched to a gene: 12. Per germline, CDR1 SQVTM and CDR2 ANQGSEA. CDR3 length: 14 residues.

This clone was found once. The genes are TRBV28 and TRBJ2-7; 9 positions agree with TRBD2. Germline V lookup: CDR1 MDHEN, CDR2 SYDVKM. J was trimmed by 2 bases and V by 6 bases; bases with no gene match: 20. There are 19 residues in the CDR3. The CDR3 DNA reads TGTGCCAGCAGCCCCAGATGGCGCCCTACTAGCGGGTCCCCCTACGAGCAGTACTTC. Translating gives CASSPRWRPTSGSPYEQYF.

This clone has a handful of counts. The V gene is TRBV27, the J gene TRBJ1-5, with no clear D. There are 14 residues in the CDR3. The V end was cut by 0 bases, the J end by 12 bases, with 15 bases between. CDR1 MNHEY and CDR2 SMNVEV come from the germline V gene (reference sequence). This chain's CDR3 is CASSLSFPLDIQHF. CDR3 DNA sequence: TGTGCCAGCAGTTTATCGTTCCCCTTAGATATCCAGCATTTT.

CDR3 DNA: TGTGCCAGCAGGAGGACAGGGGTCAGTGAGGTTTATGGCTACACCTTC. Translation: CASRRTGVSEVYGYTF. The chain is built from TRBV11-2 and TRBJ1-2; 9 bases line up with TRBD1. The V and J ends lost 6 bases and 5 bases, in that order; junction bases with no gene match: 13. The CDR3 spans 16 residues. Germline V gives CDR1 SGHAT, CDR2 FQNNGV.

V gene TRBV6-4 combines with J gene TRBJ2-1; a possible D gene is TRBD1 (7 bases). The CDR3 loop spans 13 amino acids. Germline loops: CDR1 MRHNA, CDR2 SNTAGT. V shed 5 bases and J shed 8 bases, with 13 bases lying between them. The CDR3 spells CASSTGEADEQFF. As DNA, the CDR3 is TGTGCCAGCAGTACAGGGGAGGCTGATGAGCAGTTCTTC.

This clone was seen a single time. The chain couples TRBV15 to TRBJ2-5; unclear D gene. Germline V gives CDR1 LNHNV, CDR2 YYDKDF (reference sequence). The CDR3 runs to 13 residues. V shed 0 bases and J shed 5 bases, with 7 bases lying between them. The CDR3 region is CATSRDFGETQYF. Here the CDR3 DNA reads TGTGCCACCAGCAGAGATTTTGGCGAGACCCAGTACTTC.

This chain joins TRBV5-1 and TRBJ2-7; 10 bases align to TRBD1. Germline V gene data show CDR1 as SGHRS and CDR2 as YFSETQ. The V segment lost 3 bases and the J segment 3 bases; nucleotides outside the gene matches: 6. The length of the CDR3 is 15 residues. The DNA for the CDR3 is TGCGCCAGCAGCTCCGGGACAGGGGTCCTCTACGAGCAGTACTTC. This encodes CASSSGTGVLYEQYF.

The chain uses TRBV7-2 and TRBJ2-1; the D gene is possibly TRBD1 (5 bases). Looked up from germline, CDR1 is SGHTA and CDR2 is FQGNSA. V was pared by 5 bases and J by 6 bases, with 23 bases between. CDR3 size: 17 residues. CDR3 sequence reads: CASSANPPGVGANEQFF. CDR3 nucleotide sequence: TGTGCCAGCAGCGCCAACCCCCCGGGCGTTGGGGCCAATGAGCAGTTCTTC.

The rearrangement uses TRBV18 and TRBJ2-3; TRBD2 matches at 9 bases. The V and J ends lost 8 bases and 6 bases, in that order; junction bases with no gene match: 9. The CDR3 is 14 residues long. Germline CDR1 reads KGHSH; CDR2 reads LQKENI. CDR3: CASRYSGSLDTQYF. In nucleotides, the CDR3 is TGTGCCAGCAGGTATAGCGGGAGTCTTGATACGCAGTATTTT.

V and J are TRBV6-1 and TRBJ1-1, with D hard to call. Trimming left V 5 bases short and J 4 bases short, with 5 bases between. The CDR3 runs to 11 residues. The germline CDR1 and CDR2 sequences are MNHNS and SASEGT. In nucleotides, the CDR3 is TGTGCCAGCAGTCCCCTCACTGAAGCTTTCTTT. Its protein product is CASSPLTEAFF.

This clone appeared a single time. J is TRBJ2-2 and V is TRBV7-9, with 7 bases aligning to TRBD1. The trim removed 8 bases at V and 0 bases at J, leaving 9 bases unmatched. From germline, CDR1 is SEHNR and CDR2 FQNEAQ (reference sequence). The CDR3 has 16 amino acids. The CDR3 nucleotides read TGTGCCAGCGGCAGACCGGGACAGACGAACACCGGGGAGCTGTTTTTT. Translated, it gives CASGRPGQTNTGELFF.

V usage is TRBV18 and J usage is TRBJ1-1; D is unresolved. Per germline, CDR1 KGHSH and CDR2 LQKENI. Trimming removed 2 bases from V and 5 bases from J, with 12 bases in between. The CDR3 sequence is 14 residues long. The CDR3 spells CASSPEKQLTEAFF. CDR3 nucleotides: TGTGCCAGCTCACCAGAAAAGCAACTAACTGAAGCTTTCTTT.

V usage is TRBV6-5 and J usage is TRBJ2-7, with 9 nucleotides matching TRBD1. This CDR3 spans 14 amino acids. Germline values: CDR1 MNHEY, CDR2 SVGAGI. V lost 6 bases, J lost 4 bases, and 7 bases stayed unmatched. The chain's CDR3 is CASSTDRGRYEQYF. CDR3 bases: TGTGCCAGCAGCACGGACAGGGGTCGATACGAGCAGTACTTC.

This chain uses TRBV5-4 with TRBJ2-5; 7 bases line up with TRBD1. J lost 2 bases, V lost 4 bases, and 8 bases had no gene match. This CDR3 is built from 15 residues. The germline CDR1 and CDR2 sequences are SGHNT and YYREEE (reference sequence). CDR3 DNA sequence: TGTGCCAGCAGCACAGACAGGGTGGGTCAAGAGACCCAGTACTTC. The encoded protein is CASSTDRVGQETQYF.

V usage is TRBV2 and J usage is TRBJ1-5; D call uncertain. Trimming shortened V by 2 bases and J by 7 bases, and 3 bases separated the two germline ends. Germline V gives CDR1 SNHLY, CDR2 FYNNEI. The CDR3 covers 11 residues. The CDR3 loop is CASSESQPQHF. The CDR3 coding sequence is TGTGCCAGCAGTGAAAGCCAGCCCCAGCATTTT.

This rearrangement joins TRBV11-3 to TRBJ2-2; TRBD1 is a possible D gene (6 bases). The V gene lost 8 bases and the J gene lost 11 bases, with 24 bases spanning the gap. The germline gives CDR1 SGHNT, CDR2 YENEEA. The CDR3 consists of 15 residues. The CDR3 reads CASRGGRGAGGELFF. The CDR3 DNA is TGTGCCAGCCGAGGGGGTAGGGGCGCAGGAGGAGAGCTGTTTTTT.